The 18 T cell receptor beta chains in this list originate from one sample, sequenced in a study of identical twins. MiXCR, applied by TCRdb to the 5' RACE reads, yields one record per CDR3 protein. Of about 1.7 million distinct CDR3 sequences in the sample, about 32% are singletons; the top ten hold less than 0.35%. Material: cord blood. The receptors derive from a newborn girl in good health.

In this sample, this clonotype turned up a few times. V usage is TRBV6-5 and J usage is TRBJ2-7; possibly TRBD1 or TRBD2 for D (5 bases each). Germline CDR1 and CDR2: MNHEY and SVGAGI. V lost 8 bases and J lost 1, with 18 bases in between. The CDR3 loop spans 15 amino acids. Here the CDR3 reads CASAPFRGVSYEQYF. The CDR3 region has the DNA TGTGCCAGCGCCCCATTTCGAGGGGTTTCCTACGAGCAGTACTTC.

This clonotype was picked up a small number of times. The genes are TRBV7-9 and TRBJ2-1; D perhaps matches TRBD2 (7 bases). The assigned J gene may be wrong: the sequence end matches TRBJ2-7 better. Germline lookup yields CDR1 SEHNR and CDR2 FQNEAQ (reference sequence). The CDR3 runs 17 residues. This CDR3 is CASSHSYREGLYNEQYF. The CDR3 bases are TGTGCCAGCAGCCACAGTTACAGGGAGGGCCTATACAATGAGCAGTACTTC.

This clonotype has only a few counts. The gene calls are TRBV29-1 and TRBJ1-5, with TRBD1 identical over 7 bases. Losses at the gene ends were 6 bases for V and 2 bases for J; bases not matched to a gene: 7. The CDR3 totals 14 residues. The germline V gene encodes CDR1 SQVTM and CDR2 ANQGSEA. CDR3 in DNA: TGCAGCGTCGCCACCGGGACAGGCAATCAGCCCCAGCATTTT. It codes for CSVATGTGNQPQHF.

The sample holds a few counts of this clonotype. V and J are TRBV29-1 and TRBJ1-5, with TRBD1 matching 9 bases. Germline V gene sequence: CDR1 SQVTM, CDR2 ANQGSEA. J lost 2 bases, V lost 5 bases, and 1 base had no gene match. This CDR3 region has 13 residues. CDR3 sequence: CSVWTGGNQPQHF. CDR3 coding DNA: TGCAGCGTTTGGACAGGGGGCAATCAGCCCCAGCATTTT.

There are many counts of this clonotype. The rearrangement joins TRBV3-1 to TRBJ1-4; D unclear. CDR1 is LGHDT, CDR2 YNNKEL, per germline (reference sequence). Between the trimmed V and J ends, which lost 0 bases and 5 bases, there was a span of 7 bases. The CDR3 length is 14 residues. This CDR3 reads CASSQEGVNEKLFF. The CDR3 region has the DNA TGTGCCAGCAGCCAAGAAGGTGTGAATGAAAAACTGTTTTTT.

V usage is TRBV7-6 and J usage is TRBJ2-2; TRBD2 matches 9 bases. CDR1 is SGHVS, CDR2 FNYEAQ, per germline. V lost 3 bases to trimming and J lost 5 bases; unmatched junction nucleotides: 10. The CDR3 extends over 17 amino acids. Here the CDR3 reads CASSFPTKSGRTGELFF. The CDR3 bases are TGTGCCAGCAGCTTTCCCACAAAGAGCGGGAGGACCGGGGAGCTGTTTTTT.

This clonotype was found a few times. The V gene is TRBV11-2, the J gene TRBJ2-5, with 9 bases lining up with TRBD2. The CDR3 contains 15 residues. The V gene's germline CDR1 is SGHAT and CDR2 FQNNGV. J gave up 1 base and V 2 bases, and 2 bases lay outside the gene matches. Here the CDR3 reads CASSLRRGGQETQYF. CDR3 DNA: TGTGCCAGCAGCTTAAGGCGGGGGGGCCAAGAGACCCAGTACTTC.

In the case of this clonotype: A read error may account for a junction end that differs from germline. The V call is TRBV13, the J call TRBJ2-2; D assignment may be TRBD1 or TRBD2 (5 bases each). There are 14 residues in the CDR3. Germline CDR1 reads PRHDT; CDR2 reads FYEKMQ (reference sequence). The CDR3 protein is CASSPQGNTGEPFF. The CDR3 nucleotides are TGTGCCAGCAGTCCGCAGGGTAACACCGGGGAGCCGTTTTTT.

The table lists this clonotype with a few counts. The chain links TRBV20-1 to TRBJ1-4, with TRBD1 as a possible D gene (5 bases). The CDR3 totals 15 residues. V was clipped by 2 bases and J by 5 bases, with 15 bases between them. Germline loops: CDR1 DFQATT, CDR2 SNEGSKA (reference sequence). CDR3 loop: CSARTLGASNEKLFF. The CDR3 coding sequence is TGCAGTGCTAGAACCCTCGGGGCTTCAAATGAAAAACTGTTTTTT.

This clonotype was found a few times. The CDR3 nucleotides are TGTGCCATCTGTAGCAGACTAGCGGACAACAATGAGCAGTTCTTC. This translates into CAICSRLADNNEQFF. The rearrangement links TRBV10-3 to TRBJ2-1; 9 bases are a match to TRBD2. CDR3 length equals 15 residues. V shed 8 bases, J shed 5 bases, and the junction held 10 bases outside the gene matches. The germline CDR1 and CDR2 sequences are ENHRY and SYGVKD.

The V and J genes are TRBV14 and TRBJ1-2; a possible D gene is TRBD1 (6 bases). The germline V gene encodes CDR1 SGHDN and CDR2 FVKESK. The V end lost 0 bases, the J end lost 4 bases, and 9 bases lay between the germline ends. The CDR3 is made up of 14 amino acids. CDR3 bases: TGTGCCAGCAGCCAAGAAAGGGGGGCCTATGGCTACACCTTC. Protein product: CASSQERGAYGYTF.

The chain joins TRBV14 to TRBJ2-1; no definite D call. CDR1 SGHDN and CDR2 FVKESK come from the germline V gene. Trimming shortened V by 1 base and J by 6 bases, and 10 bases separated the two germline ends. The CDR3 covers 14 residues. The CDR3, as DNA: TGTGCCAGCAGCCAAGGTAATTATGGCAATGAGCAGTTCTTC. Protein product: CASSQGNYGNEQFF.

The rearrangement joins TRBV27 to TRBJ1-4; TRBD1 might be the D (6 bases). Germline V gene sequence: CDR1 MNHEY, CDR2 SMNVEV (reference sequence). CDR3 length: 14 amino acids. The V gene lost 2 bases and the J gene lost 6 bases, with 10 bases spanning the gap. Written as DNA, the CDR3 is TGTGCCAGCAGTTTAGAAGGGGGGGATGAAAAACTGTTTTTT. As protein: CASSLEGGDEKLFF.

This chain uses TRBV7-2 with TRBJ2-7, with D unclear. The CDR3 contains 13 residues. CDR1 and CDR2 from the germline V gene are SGHTA and FQGNSA. Trimming took 3 bases from V and 2 from J, leaving 8 bases between them. The DNA of the CDR3 is TGTGCCAGCAGCTTGGCCTATCCCTACGAGCAGTACTTC. Translated, it gives CASSLAYPYEQYF.

The V gene is TRBV20-1, the J gene TRBJ2-7, with D perhaps given as TRBD1 or TRBD2 (6 bases each). Trimming shortened V by 5 bases and J by 1 base, and 15 bases separated the two germline ends. CDR3 length: 14 residues. Germline V gives CDR1 DFQATT, CDR2 SNEGSKA (reference sequence). The CDR3 DNA reads TGCAGTGCTCCTAGAGGGGGGATTTCCTACGAGCAGTACTTC. Translating gives CSAPRGGISYEQYF.

This clonotype has just a few counts. The chain has TRBV7-2 and TRBJ1-2; the match to TRBD1 covers 9 bases. V was clipped by 4 bases and J by 8 bases; unmatched bases: 11. Looked up from germline, CDR1 is SGHTA and CDR2 is FQGNSA. This CDR3 spans 15 amino acids. In DNA, the CDR3 is TGTGCCAGCAGCTCAAGGGGACAGGGAACAAGAGGCTACACCTTC. Amino acids: CASSSRGQGTRGYTF.

As regards this clonotype: This may be a read error: a much more frequent sequence differs by one nucleotide. V and J are TRBV13 and TRBJ2-5; D not certain. The assigned J gene may be wrong: the sequence end matches TRBJ2-7 better. This CDR3 region has 15 residues. Germline V gives CDR1 PRHDT, CDR2 FYEKMQ (reference sequence). CDR3 in amino acids: CASSSAGSVSYEQYF. The CDR3 coding sequence is TGTGCCAGCAGCTCAGCCGGGTCCGTCTCCTACGAGCAGTACTTC.

The V call is TRBV5-1, the J call TRBJ2-6; a weak D match, TRBD1 (5 bases). V was shortened by 5 bases and J by 2 bases, with 11 bases between the two germline ends. The germline V gene has CDR1 SGHRS and CDR2 YFSETQ. The CDR3 covers 15 residues. CDR3 protein: CASRQTEAGANVLTF. The CDR3 nucleotides are TGCGCCAGCAGACAGACAGAAGCTGGGGCCAACGTCCTGACTTTC.